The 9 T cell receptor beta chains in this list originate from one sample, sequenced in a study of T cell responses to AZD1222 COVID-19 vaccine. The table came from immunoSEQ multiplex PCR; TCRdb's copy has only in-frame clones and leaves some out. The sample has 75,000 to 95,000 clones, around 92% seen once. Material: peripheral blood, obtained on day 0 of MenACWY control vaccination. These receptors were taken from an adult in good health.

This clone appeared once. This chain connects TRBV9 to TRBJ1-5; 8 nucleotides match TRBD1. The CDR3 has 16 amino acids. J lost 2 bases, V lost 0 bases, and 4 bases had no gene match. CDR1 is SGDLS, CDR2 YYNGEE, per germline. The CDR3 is CASSVVGQEGNQPQHF. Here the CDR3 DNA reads TGTGCCAGCAGCGTAGTGGGACAGGAAGGCAATCAGCCCCAGCATTTT. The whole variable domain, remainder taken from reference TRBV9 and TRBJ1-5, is DSGVTQTPKHLITATGQRVTLRCSPRSGDLSVYWYQQSLDQGLQFLIQYYNGEERAKGNILERFSAQQFPDLHSELNLSSLELGDSALYFCASSVVGQEGNQPQHFGDGTRLSIL.

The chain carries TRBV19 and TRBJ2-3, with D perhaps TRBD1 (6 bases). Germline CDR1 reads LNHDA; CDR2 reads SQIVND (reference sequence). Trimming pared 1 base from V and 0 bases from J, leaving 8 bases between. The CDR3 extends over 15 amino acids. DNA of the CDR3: TGTGCCAGTAGTATAGGCAGGGGTAGCACAGATACGCAGTATTTT. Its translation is CASSIGRGSTDTQYF. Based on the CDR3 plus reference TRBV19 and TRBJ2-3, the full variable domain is DGGITQSPKYLFRKEGQNVTLSCEQNLNHDAMYWYRQDPGQGLRLIYYSQIVNDFQKGDIAEGYSVSREKKESFPLTVTSAQKNPTAFYLCASSIGRGSTDTQYFGPGTRLTVL.

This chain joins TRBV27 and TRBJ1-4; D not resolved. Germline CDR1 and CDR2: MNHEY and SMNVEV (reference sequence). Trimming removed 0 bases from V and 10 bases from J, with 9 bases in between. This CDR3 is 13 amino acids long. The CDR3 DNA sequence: TGTGCCAGCAGTTTATCGAACCCGGGAAAACTGTTTTTT. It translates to CASSLSNPGKLFF.

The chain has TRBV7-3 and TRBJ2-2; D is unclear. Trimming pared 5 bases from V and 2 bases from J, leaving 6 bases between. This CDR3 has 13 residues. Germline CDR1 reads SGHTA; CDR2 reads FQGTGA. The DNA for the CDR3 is TGTGCCAGCAGCCCCGGAAACACCGGGGAGCTGTTTTTT. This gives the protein CASSPGNTGELFF.

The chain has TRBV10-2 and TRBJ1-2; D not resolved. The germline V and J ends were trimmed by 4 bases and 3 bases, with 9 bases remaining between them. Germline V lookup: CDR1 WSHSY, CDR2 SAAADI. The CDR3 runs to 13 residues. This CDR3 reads CASSGTQDYGYTF. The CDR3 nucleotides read TGCGCCAGCAGTGGGACGCAGGACTATGGCTACACCTTC.

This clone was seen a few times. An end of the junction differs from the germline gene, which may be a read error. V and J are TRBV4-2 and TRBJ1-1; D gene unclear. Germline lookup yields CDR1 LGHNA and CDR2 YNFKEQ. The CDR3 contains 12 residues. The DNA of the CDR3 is TGTGCCAGCAGCCAAGAAGGACCCAGAACAGAATTT. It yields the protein CASSQEGPRTEF.

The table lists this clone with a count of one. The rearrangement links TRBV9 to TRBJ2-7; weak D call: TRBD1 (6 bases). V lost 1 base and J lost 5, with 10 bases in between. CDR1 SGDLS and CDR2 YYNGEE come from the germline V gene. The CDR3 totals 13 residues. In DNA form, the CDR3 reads TGTGCCAGCAGCGTAATGGCAGGGGACGAGCAGTACTTC. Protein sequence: CASSVMAGDEQYF. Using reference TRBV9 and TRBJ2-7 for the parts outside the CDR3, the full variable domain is DSGVTQTPKHLITATGQRVTLRCSPRSGDLSVYWYQQSLDQGLQFLIQYYNGEERAKGNILERFSAQQFPDLHSELNLSSLELGDSALYFCASSVMAGDEQYFGPGTRLTVT.

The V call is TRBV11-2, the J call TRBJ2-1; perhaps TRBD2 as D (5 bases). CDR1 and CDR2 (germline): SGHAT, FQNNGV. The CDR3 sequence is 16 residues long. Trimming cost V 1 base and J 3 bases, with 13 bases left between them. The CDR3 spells CASSLVTGESYNEQFF. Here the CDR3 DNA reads TGTGCCAGCAGCTTAGTTACCGGGGAAAGCTACAATGAGCAGTTCTTC.

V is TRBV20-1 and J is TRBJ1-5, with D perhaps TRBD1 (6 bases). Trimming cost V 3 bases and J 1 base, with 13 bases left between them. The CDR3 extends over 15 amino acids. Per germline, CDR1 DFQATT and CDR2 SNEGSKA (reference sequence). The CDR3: CSASMGAMSNQPQHF. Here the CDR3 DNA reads TGCAGTGCTAGTATGGGGGCGATGAGCAATCAGCCCCAGCATTTT.